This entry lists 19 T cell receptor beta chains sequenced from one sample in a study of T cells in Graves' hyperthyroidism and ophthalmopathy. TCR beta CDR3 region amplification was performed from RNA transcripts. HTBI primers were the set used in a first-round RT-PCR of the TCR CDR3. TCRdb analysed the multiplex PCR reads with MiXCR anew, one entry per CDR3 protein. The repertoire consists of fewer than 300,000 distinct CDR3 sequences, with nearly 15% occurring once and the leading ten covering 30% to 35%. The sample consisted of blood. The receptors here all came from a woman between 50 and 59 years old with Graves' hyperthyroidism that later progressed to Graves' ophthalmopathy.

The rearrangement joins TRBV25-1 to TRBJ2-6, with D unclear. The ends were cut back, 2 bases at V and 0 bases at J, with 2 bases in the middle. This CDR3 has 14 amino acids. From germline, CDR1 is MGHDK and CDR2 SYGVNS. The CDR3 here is CASSENSGANVLTF. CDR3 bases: TGTGCCAGCAGTGAAAACTCTGGGGCCAACGTCCTGACTTTC. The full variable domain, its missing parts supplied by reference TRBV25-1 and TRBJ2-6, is EADIYQTPRYLVIGTGKKITLECSQTMGHDKMYWYQQDPGMELHLIHYSYGVNSTEKGDLSSESTVSRIRTEHFPLTLESARPSHTSQYLCASSENSGANVLTFGAGSRLTVL.

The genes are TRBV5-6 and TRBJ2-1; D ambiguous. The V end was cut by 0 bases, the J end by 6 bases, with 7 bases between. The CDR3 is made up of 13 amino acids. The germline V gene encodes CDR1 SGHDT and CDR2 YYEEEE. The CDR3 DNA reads TGTGCCAGCAGCTTGGAAACCTTCAATGAGCAGTTCTTC. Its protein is CASSLETFNEQFF.

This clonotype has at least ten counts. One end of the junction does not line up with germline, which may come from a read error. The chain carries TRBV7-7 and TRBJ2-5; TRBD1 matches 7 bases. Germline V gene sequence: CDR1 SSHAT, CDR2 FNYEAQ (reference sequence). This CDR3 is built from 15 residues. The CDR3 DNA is TGTGCTAGCAGCTTAGATTCGGGACAGCAAGAGACCCAGTACTTC. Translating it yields CASSLDSGQQETQYF.

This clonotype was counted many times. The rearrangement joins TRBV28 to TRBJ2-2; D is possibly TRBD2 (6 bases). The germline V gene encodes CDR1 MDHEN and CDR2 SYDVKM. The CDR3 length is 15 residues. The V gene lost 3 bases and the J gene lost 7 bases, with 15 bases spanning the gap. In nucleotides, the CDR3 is TGTGCCAGCAGTTTGAGTCTAGCGAGGAACGGGGAGCTGTTTTTT. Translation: CASSLSLARNGELFF. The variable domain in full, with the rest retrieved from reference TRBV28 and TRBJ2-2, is DVKVTQSSRYLVKRTGEKVFLECVQDMDHENMFWYRQDPGLGLRLIYFSYDVKMKEKGDIPEGYSVSREKKERFSLILESASTNQTSMYLCASSLSLARNGELFFGEGSRLTVL.

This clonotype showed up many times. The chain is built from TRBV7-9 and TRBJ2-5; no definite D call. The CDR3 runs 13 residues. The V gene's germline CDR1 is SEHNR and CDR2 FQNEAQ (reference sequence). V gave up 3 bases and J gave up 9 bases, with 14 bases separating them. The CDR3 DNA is TGTGCCAGCAGCTTTAGGGCGGAGTCGTCCCAGTACTTC. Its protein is CASSFRAESSQYF.

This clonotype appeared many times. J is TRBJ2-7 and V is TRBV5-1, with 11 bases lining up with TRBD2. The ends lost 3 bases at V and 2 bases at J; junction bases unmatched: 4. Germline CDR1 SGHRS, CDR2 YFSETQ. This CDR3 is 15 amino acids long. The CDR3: CASSSGLAGAYEQYF. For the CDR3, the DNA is TGCGCCAGCAGCTCCGGACTAGCGGGTGCCTACGAGCAGTACTTC.

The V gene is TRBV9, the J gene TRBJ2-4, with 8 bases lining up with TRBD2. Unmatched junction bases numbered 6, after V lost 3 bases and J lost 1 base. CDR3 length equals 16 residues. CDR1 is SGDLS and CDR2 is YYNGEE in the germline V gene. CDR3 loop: CASSGTGGLAKNIQYF. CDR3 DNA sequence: TGTGCCAGCAGCGGGACGGGGGGGCTCGCCAAAAACATTCAGTACTTC.

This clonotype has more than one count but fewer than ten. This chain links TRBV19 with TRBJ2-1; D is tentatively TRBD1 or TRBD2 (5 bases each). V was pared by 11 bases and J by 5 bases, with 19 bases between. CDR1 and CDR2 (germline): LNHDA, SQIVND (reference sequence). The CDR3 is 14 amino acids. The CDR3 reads CAARDPGRNNEQFF. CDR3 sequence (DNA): TGTGCCGCCAGGGACCCCGGACGGAACAATGAGCAGTTCTTC.

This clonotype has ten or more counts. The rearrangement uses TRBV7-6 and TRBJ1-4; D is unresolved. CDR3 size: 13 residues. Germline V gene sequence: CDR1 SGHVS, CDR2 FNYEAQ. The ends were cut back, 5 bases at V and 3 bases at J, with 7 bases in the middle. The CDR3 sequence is CASSREANEKLFF. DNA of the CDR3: TGTGCCAGCAGCAGGGAGGCTAATGAAAAACTGTTTTTT.

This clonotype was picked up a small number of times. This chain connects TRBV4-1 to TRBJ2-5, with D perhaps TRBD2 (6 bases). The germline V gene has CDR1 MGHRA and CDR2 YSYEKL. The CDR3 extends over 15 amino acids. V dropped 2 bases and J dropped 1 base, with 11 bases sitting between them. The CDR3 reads CASSQSGSLQETQYF. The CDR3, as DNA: TGCGCCAGCAGCCAATCCGGGAGCCTCCAAGAGACCCAGTACTTC.

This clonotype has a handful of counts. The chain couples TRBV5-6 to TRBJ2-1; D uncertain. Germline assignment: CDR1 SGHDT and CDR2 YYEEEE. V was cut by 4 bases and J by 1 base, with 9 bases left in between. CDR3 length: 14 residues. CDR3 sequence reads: CASSVGVSYNEQFF. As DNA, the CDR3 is TGTGCCAGCAGCGTAGGAGTGTCCTACAATGAGCAGTTCTTC.

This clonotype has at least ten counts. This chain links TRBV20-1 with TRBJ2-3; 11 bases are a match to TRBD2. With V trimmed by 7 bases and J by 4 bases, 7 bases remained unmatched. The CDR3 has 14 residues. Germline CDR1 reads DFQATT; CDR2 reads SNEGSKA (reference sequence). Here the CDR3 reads CSETSGRSSDTQYF. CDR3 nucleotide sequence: TGCAGTGAAACTAGCGGGAGATCCTCAGATACGCAGTATTTT.

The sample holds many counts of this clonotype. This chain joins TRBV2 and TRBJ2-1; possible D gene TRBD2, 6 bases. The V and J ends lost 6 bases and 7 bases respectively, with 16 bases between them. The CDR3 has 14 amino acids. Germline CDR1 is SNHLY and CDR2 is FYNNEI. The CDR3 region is CASRRTGGSNEQFF. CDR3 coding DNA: TGTGCCAGCAGGAGGACTGGAGGGTCGAATGAGCAGTTCTTC. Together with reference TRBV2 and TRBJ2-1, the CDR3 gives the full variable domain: EPEVTQTPSHQVTQMGQEVILRCVPISNHLYFYWYRQILGQKVEFLVSFYNNEISEKSEIFDDQFSVERPDGSNFTLKIRSTKLEDSAMYFCASRRTGGSNEQFFGPGTRLTVL.

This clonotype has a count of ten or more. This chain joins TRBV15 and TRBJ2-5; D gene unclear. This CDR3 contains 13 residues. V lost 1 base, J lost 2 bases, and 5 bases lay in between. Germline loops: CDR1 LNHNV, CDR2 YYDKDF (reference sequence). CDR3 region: CATSRVSQETQYF. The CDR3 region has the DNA TGTGCCACCAGCAGAGTCAGTCAAGAGACCCAGTACTTC.

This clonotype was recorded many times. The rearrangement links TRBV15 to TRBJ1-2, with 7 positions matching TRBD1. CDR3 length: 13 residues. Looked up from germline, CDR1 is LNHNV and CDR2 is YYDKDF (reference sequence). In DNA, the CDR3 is TGTGCGATAGTGGCAGGGGGGGTCTATGGCTACACCTTC. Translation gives CAIVAGGVYGYTF.

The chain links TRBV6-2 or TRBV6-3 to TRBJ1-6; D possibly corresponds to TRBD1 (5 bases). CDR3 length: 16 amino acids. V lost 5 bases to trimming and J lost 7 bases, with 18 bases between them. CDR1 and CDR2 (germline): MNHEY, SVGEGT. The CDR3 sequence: CASSPGLWGGNSPLHF. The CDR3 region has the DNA TGTGCCAGCAGTCCCGGTTTGTGGGGCGGGAATTCACCCCTCCACTTT.

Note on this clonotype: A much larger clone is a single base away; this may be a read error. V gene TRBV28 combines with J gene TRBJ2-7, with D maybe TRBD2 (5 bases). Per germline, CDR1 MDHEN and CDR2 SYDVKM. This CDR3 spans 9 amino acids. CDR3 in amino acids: CANDYERYF. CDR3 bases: TGTGCCAATGACTACGAGCGGTACTTC.

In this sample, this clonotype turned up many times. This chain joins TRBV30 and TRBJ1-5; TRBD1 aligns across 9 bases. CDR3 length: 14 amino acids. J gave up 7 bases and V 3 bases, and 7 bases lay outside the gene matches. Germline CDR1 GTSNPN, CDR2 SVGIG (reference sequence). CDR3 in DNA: TGTGCCTGGAGGCGACGACAGGGGGGACAGCCCCAGCATTTT. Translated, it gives CAWRRRQGGQPQHF. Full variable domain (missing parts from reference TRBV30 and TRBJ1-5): SQTIHQWPATLVQPVGSPLSLECTVEGTSNPNLYWYRQAAGRGLQLLFYSVGIGQISSEVPQNLSASRPQDRQFILSSKKLLLSDSGFYLCAWRRRQGGQPQHFGDGTRLSIL.

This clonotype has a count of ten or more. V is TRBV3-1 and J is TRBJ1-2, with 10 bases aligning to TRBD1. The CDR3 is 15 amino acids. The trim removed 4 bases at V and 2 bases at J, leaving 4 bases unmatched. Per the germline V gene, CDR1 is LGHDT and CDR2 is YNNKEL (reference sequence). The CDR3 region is CASSPRDRGNYGYTF. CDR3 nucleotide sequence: TGTGCCAGCAGCCCGAGGGACAGGGGAAACTATGGCTACACCTTC.